This T cell receptor (beta chain) emerged from a study of T-cell reconstitution after alpha-beta-depleted transplantation in children. Germline values: CDR1 SGHRS, CDR2 YFSETQ. V dropped 4 bases and J dropped 1; count of bases not matched to a gene: 11. The CDR3 covers 17 residues. Unique molecular identifiers tagged the TCRbeta library. TCRdb itself ran the PCR reads through MiXCR, one entry per CDR3 protein. The sample has some 200,000 distinct CDR3 sequences, roughly 15% seen once; the top ten hold around 13%. The sample was PBMCs from the stem cell graft donor, taken from the stem cell graft. The TCR was taken from a human donor who donated a stem cell graft to a child with acute lymphoblastic leukemia. The chain employs TRBV5-1 and TRBJ1-1; 9 positions agree with TRBD1. As DNA, the CDR3 is TGCGCCAGCAGCCCGAGCTGGGGACAGGGTACGAACACTGAAGCTTTCTTT. This encodes CASSPSWGQGTNTEAFF.